This is a list of T cell receptor beta chains from one sample in a study of identical twins. TCRdb reprocessed the 5' RACE reads via MiXCR and lists one record per CDR3 protein. The profile shows 420,000 or so distinct CDR3 sequences, roughly 18% of them singletons. The sample consisted of naive T cells sorted from blood. The receptors were sampled from a man between 50 and 59 years old in good health. The CDR3 runs from the conserved cysteine through the conserved F or W. A D gene is named only where the DNA matches it firmly. Not all rows give a size; the values are once, few, many and, for expanded clones, a class.

D gene	V gene	clone size	J gene	CDR3 protein	CDR3 DNA
TRBD2	TRBV15	few	TRBJ2-3	CATSRDKPLAGGGYF	TGTGCCACCAGCAGAGATAAGCCCTTAGCGGGAGGGGGGTATTTT
TRBD1	TRBV6-2/TRBV6-3	-	TRBJ1-2	CASSLTQTGLISYTF	TGTGCCAGCAGTCTGACCCAGACAGGGTTGATTAGCTACACCTTC
TRBD1	TRBV12-3/TRBV12-4	-	TRBJ1-3	CASSFGTATGNTIYF	TGTGCCAGCAGTTTCGGGACAGCGACTGGAAACACCATATATTTT
-	TRBV29-1	few	TRBJ2-6	CSVRDLSSGANVLTF	TGCAGCGTTCGGGATCTTAGCTCTGGGGCCAACGTCCTGACTTTC
TRBD2	TRBV15	-	TRBJ2-2	CATSRALAGSNTGELFF	TGTGCCACCAGCCGGGCACTAGCGGGGTCGAACACCGGGGAGCTGTTTTTT
-	TRBV4-2	-	TRBJ2-1	CASSQGDNLRYNEQFF	TGTGCCAGCAGCCAAGGGGACAACCTACGTTACAATGAGCAGTTCTTC
-	TRBV20-1	-	TRBJ2-7	CSARESPTYEQYF	TGCAGTGCTAGAGAGAGTCCGACCTACGAGCAGTACTTC
-	TRBV5-1	-	TRBJ1-1	CASSLVGGRVGTEAFF	TGCGCCAGCAGCTTGGTAGGGGGAAGGGTTGGGACTGAAGCTTTCTTT
-	TRBV6-1	-	TRBJ2-7	CASSEGGTSYEQYF	TGTGCCAGCAGTGAAGGAGGGACTTCCTACGAGCAGTACTTC
-	TRBV7-9	-	TRBJ2-5	CASSLIKTQYF	TGTGCCAGCAGCTTAATCAAGACCCAGTACTTC
-	TRBV20-1	-	TRBJ2-7	CSARNPMGYEQYF	TGCAGTGCTAGAAACCCGATGGGCTACGAGCAGTACTTC
-	TRBV6-2/TRBV6-3	-	TRBJ2-1	CASSRTRDPIINEQFF	TGTGCCAGCAGCCGTACCCGGGATCCTATAATCAATGAGCAGTTCTTC
TRBD2	TRBV7-2	-	TRBJ2-5	CASSARLAGSGETQYF	TGTGCCAGCAGCGCCCGACTAGCGGGAAGTGGAGAGACCCAGTACTTC
TRBD2	TRBV7-2	many	TRBJ2-7	CASSLRPSGYEQYF	TGTGCCAGCAGCTTAAGGCCTAGCGGATACGAGCAGTACTTC
TRBD2	TRBV5-1	few	TRBJ2-7	CASRATSGSALEQYF	TGCGCCAGCAGAGCCACTAGCGGGAGTGCCCTCGAGCAGTACTTC
-	TRBV12-3/TRBV12-4	-	TRBJ1-1	CASIPSNQPTEAFF	TGTGCCAGCATCCCCTCGAATCAGCCCACTGAAGCTTTCTTT
-	TRBV29-1	few	TRBJ1-2	CSVEDRDSYGYTF	TGCAGCGTTGAAGATCGAGACAGCTATGGCTACACCTTC
TRBD2	TRBV4-2	-	TRBJ2-1	CASSQFSGTSGKYNEQFF	TGTGCCAGCAGCCAATTTTCCGGGACTAGCGGGAAGTACAATGAGCAGTTCTTC
TRBD1	TRBV27	-	TRBJ1-1	CASSSKPGTGYVAFF	TGTGCCAGCAGTTCCAAACCCGGGACAGGATATGTAGCTTTCTTT
-	TRBV15	-	TRBJ1-2	CATSREIMPTDGYTF	TGTGCCACCAGCAGAGAGATCATGCCCACGGATGGCTACACCTTC
-	TRBV7-9	many	TRBJ1-3	CASSYYRETGNTIYF	TGTGCCAGCAGCTACTACAGGGAAACTGGAAACACCATATATTTT
-	TRBV20-1	many	TRBJ2-3	CSATPKGRGSTDTQYF	TGCAGTGCTACCCCGAAGGGACGGGGAAGCACAGATACGCAGTATTTT
TRBD1	TRBV27	many	TRBJ1-6	CASSFVGQGDSPLHF	TGTGCCAGCAGTTTCGTGGGACAGGGGGATTCACCCCTCCACTTT
-	TRBV20-1	once	TRBJ2-6	CSARETGTKYSGANVLTF	TGCAGTGCTAGAGAAACCGGGACAAAGTACTCTGGGGCCAACGTCCTGACTTTC
-	TRBV7-6	-	TRBJ2-2	CASSLFAGTNTGELFF	TGTGCCAGCAGCTTATTCGCGGGGACGAACACCGGGGAGCTGTTTTTT
-	TRBV7-9	-	TRBJ1-2	CASSPSWDGYTF	TGTGCCAGCAGCCCTTCCTGGGATGGCTACACCTTC
TRBD2	TRBV4-2	few	TRBJ2-3	CASSLLATPTDTQYF	TGTGCCAGCAGCCTACTAGCGACCCCCACAGATACGCAGTATTTT
TRBD1	TRBV4-1	many	TRBJ2-1	CASRNPGTGGFLFF	TGCGCCAGCAGAAACCCCGGGACAGGGGGTTTTCTGTTCTTC
-	TRBV5-1	-	TRBJ2-2	CASSLRARGSNTGELFF	TGCGCCAGCAGCTTGCGGGCACGAGGATCGAACACCGGGGAGCTGTTTTTT
-	TRBV7-2	-	TRBJ2-5	CASSLWQGEETQYF	TGTGCCAGCAGCTTATGGCAGGGAGAAGAGACCCAGTACTTC
-	TRBV12-3/TRBV12-4	many	TRBJ2-3	CASSRAVGTDTQYF	TGTGCCAGCAGTAGGGCCGTCGGCACAGATACGCAGTATTTT
-	TRBV10-3	few	TRBJ1-4	CAISESWQGEKLFF	TGTGCCATCAGTGAGTCATGGCAGGGTGAAAAACTGTTTTTT
TRBD1	TRBV6-5	few	TRBJ1-3	CASSYASGTGGNTIYF	TGTGCCAGCAGTTACGCGTCCGGGACAGGGGGAAACACCATATATTTT
TRBD1	TRBV4-2	many	TRBJ1-5	CASSPGQGADQPQHF	TGTGCCAGCAGCCCGGGACAGGGGGCCGATCAGCCCCAGCATTTT
TRBD1	TRBV7-2	many	TRBJ2-1	CASSLAGQGTYNEQFF	TGTGCCAGCAGCTTGGCCGGACAGGGAACCTACAATGAGCAGTTCTTC
-	TRBV20-1	many	TRBJ1-5	CSARGGYSNQPQHF	TGCAGTGCTAGGGGGGGATATAGCAATCAGCCCCAGCATTTT
-	TRBV20-1	few	TRBJ2-1	CSARTGREPEQFF	TGCAGTGCTAGGACAGGCAGGGAACCTGAGCAGTTCTTC
-	TRBV11-2	-	TRBJ2-1	CASSLDLGGGYNEQFF	TGTGCCAGCAGCTTAGATCTCGGCGGTGGCTACAATGAGCAGTTCTTC
TRBD2	TRBV27	many	TRBJ2-7	CASSSGTSGALGQYF	TGTGCCAGCAGTTCAGGGACTAGCGGGGCCCTTGGGCAGTACTTC
-	TRBV3-1	-	TRBJ1-1	CASSLAQEVWHMNTEAFF	TGTGCCAGCAGCCTAGCTCAGGAGGTTTGGCACATGAACACTGAAGCTTTCTTT
-	TRBV29-1	few	TRBJ2-2	CSVARATGGELFF	TGCAGCGTTGCGAGGGCGACGGGTGGGGAGCTGTTTTTT
-	TRBV10-3	-	TRBJ1-5	CAISEFGGERNQPQHF	TGTGCCATCAGTGAGTTTGGAGGGGAACGCAATCAGCCCCAGCATTTT
-	TRBV29-1	-	TRBJ1-2	CSVRGGEMFGYTF	TGCAGCGTACGGGGCGGCGAGATGTTTGGCTACACCTTC
TRBD1	TRBV6-5	-	TRBJ1-3	CASIRQGAGNTIYF	TGTGCCAGCATTAGACAGGGGGCTGGAAACACCATATATTTT
-	TRBV18	once	TRBJ2-5	CASCPSSSETQYF	TGTGCCAGCTGCCCATCTAGCAGCGAGACCCAGTACTTC
-	TRBV15	few	TRBJ2-2	CATSRDRGAAGELFF	TGTGCCACCAGCAGAGATCGGGGGGCCGCCGGGGAGCTGTTTTTT
-	TRBV20-1	few	TRBJ2-3	CSAPRGGAVADTQYF	TGCAGTGCTCCCCGAGGGGGGGCGGTGGCAGATACGCAGTATTTT